This TCR beta chain was found in a study of control samples from healthy donors and cancer patients. Sequencing used immunoSEQ multiplex PCR; TCRdb keeps in-frame clones, though not all of them. The sample lists 150,000 to 200,000 clones, just under 95% seen once, with about 4% in the top ten. The CDR3 is 18 residues long. J lost 3 bases, V lost 5 bases, and 15 bases had no gene match. CDR1 and CDR2 from the germline V gene are LNHDA and SQIVND (reference sequence). The chain has TRBV19 and TRBJ2-3; TRBD1 matches 9 bases. The sequencing sample was made of blood. This receptor was taken from a woman aged 55-69 years in good health. The DNA of the CDR3 is TGTGCCAGTAGTCCCGGGACAGGGTGGAGGATAATTACAGATACGCAGTATTTT. Protein: CASSPGTGWRIITDTQYF.